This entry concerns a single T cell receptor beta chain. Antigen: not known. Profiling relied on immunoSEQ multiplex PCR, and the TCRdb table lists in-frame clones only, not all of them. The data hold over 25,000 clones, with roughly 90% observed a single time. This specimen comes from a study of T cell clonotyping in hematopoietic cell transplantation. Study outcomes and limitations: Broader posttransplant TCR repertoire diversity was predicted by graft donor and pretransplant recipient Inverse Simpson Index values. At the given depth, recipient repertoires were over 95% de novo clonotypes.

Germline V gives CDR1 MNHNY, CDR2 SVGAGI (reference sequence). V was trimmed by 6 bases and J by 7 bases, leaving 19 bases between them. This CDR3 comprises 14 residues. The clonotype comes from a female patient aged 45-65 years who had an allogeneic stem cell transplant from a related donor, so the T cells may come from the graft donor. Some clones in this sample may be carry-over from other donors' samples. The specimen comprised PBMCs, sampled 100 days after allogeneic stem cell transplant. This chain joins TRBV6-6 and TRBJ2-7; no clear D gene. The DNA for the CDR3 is TGTGCCAGCAGCCTTCTTGGGCGCGCCGGGGAGCAGTACTTC. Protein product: CASSLLGRAGEQYF.